Each of the 13 T cell receptor beta chains below was sequenced from the same sample in a study of CD8 T cells in ankylosing spondylitis. TCRdb used MiXCR to reprocess the 5' RACE reads, holding one entry per CDR3 protein. The sample holds under 170,000 distinct CDR3 sequences, around 42% seen once. The sample consisted of synovial fluid, either unsorted or a sorted T cell fraction (not recorded which). Receptors originate from a male donor with ankylosing spondylitis.

This clonotype showed up many times. The chain couples TRBV5-5 to TRBJ1-3; 8 bases fit TRBD1. The CDR3 totals 15 residues. V shed 0 bases, J shed 3 bases, and the junction held 2 bases outside the gene matches. Germline V gene lookup returns CDR1 SGHKS and CDR2 YYEKEE (reference sequence). The CDR3 DNA reads as TGTGCCAGCAGCTTGGGGACAGGGAGTGGAAACACCATATATTTT. Translating gives CASSLGTGSGNTIYF.

This sequence joins TRBV7-8 and TRBJ1-2; 7 nucleotides match TRBD1. V was clipped by 0 bases and J by 7 bases; unmatched bases: 8. Germline V gives CDR1 SGHVS, CDR2 FQNEAQ. This CDR3 comprises 15 residues. CDR3 nucleotides: TGTGCCAGCAGCTTAGCTGGGCAGGGGGTGGGTGGCTACACCTTC. Translated: CASSLAGQGVGGYTF.

The chain recombines TRBV5-1 with TRBJ2-1, with D uncertain. Trimming took off 4 bases at V and 6 bases at J, with 23 bases between the two ends. The CDR3 is 17 residues long. Germline CDR1 is SGHRS and CDR2 is YFSETQ. The CDR3 loop reads CASSPPSRAYGSNEQFF. The CDR3 DNA is TGCGCCAGCAGCCCCCCGAGCCGGGCTTACGGATCCAATGAGCAGTTCTTC.

This clonotype was detected only a few times. The chain carries TRBV6-2 or TRBV6-3 and TRBJ2-7, with 8 bases lining up with TRBD1. V was pared by 0 bases and J by 3 bases, with 1 base of the junction left unmatched. Per the germline V gene, CDR1 is MNHEY and CDR2 is SVGEGT. The CDR3 is 14 residues long. The CDR3 coding sequence is TGTGCCAGCAGTTACTCTACAGGGGGCTACGAGCAGTACTTC. It encodes CASSYSTGGYEQYF.

The sample holds a few counts of this clonotype. The chain employs TRBV20-1 and TRBJ2-1; 9 bases are a match to TRBD1. The CDR3 has 14 residues. Germline values: CDR1 DFQATT, CDR2 SNEGSKA (reference sequence). After removal of 6 bases from V and 3 bases from J, the junction contained 6 bases not matched to a gene. The CDR3 protein is CSAQGQGHYNEQFF. The CDR3 region has the DNA TGCAGTGCCCAGGGACAGGGACACTACAATGAGCAGTTCTTC.

This chain connects TRBV5-1 to TRBJ1-4; weak D call: TRBD1 (5 bases). Trimming stripped 4 bases from V and 8 bases from J, with 24 bases between. Germline CDR1 SGHRS, CDR2 YFSETQ. The CDR3 is 17 residues long. CDR3 residues: CASSPSKVRRVGEKLFF. As DNA, the CDR3 is TGCGCCAGCAGCCCATCCAAGGTCCGCAGGGTCGGCGAAAAACTGTTTTTT.

About this clonotype itself: This may be a read error, as it is one base from a much larger clone. V gene TRBV28 combines with J gene TRBJ1-5; D is undetermined. Germline lookup yields CDR1 MDHEN and CDR2 SYDVKM. CDR3 size: 14 residues. The CDR3 region is CATTDGFSNHPQHF. As DNA, the CDR3 is TGTGCCACCACGGACGGATTTAGCAATCACCCCCAGCATTTT.

This chain links TRBV10-3 with TRBJ1-2; 8 bases map to TRBD1. The CDR3 is 15 amino acids. V was clipped by 0 bases and J by 7 bases; unmatched bases: 7. Germline assignment: CDR1 ENHRY and CDR2 SYGVKD. The CDR3: CAISESMGQVRGYTF. The CDR3 DNA follows: TGTGCCATCAGTGAGTCGATGGGACAGGTTCGTGGCTACACCTTC.

This rearrangement joins TRBV21-1 to TRBJ2-3. TRBV21-1 is a known pseudogene. This CDR3 has 13 amino acids. The CDR3, as DNA: TGTGCCAGCAGCTCCAAGGGCACAGATACGCAGTATTTT. Translated: CASSSKGTDTQYF.

CDR3 region: CASSFFAVEQYF. The DNA for the CDR3 is TGTGCCAGCAGCTTTTTCGCTGTCGAGCAGTACTTC. The J gene is TRBJ2-7, the V gene TRBV7-9; D not resolved. Germline-derived CDR1 and CDR2 are SEHNR and FQNEAQ (reference sequence). CDR3 length: 12 amino acids. With 3 bases removed from V and 6 bases from J, the gap between germline ends came to 9 bases.

The rearrangement links TRBV4-1 to TRBJ2-1, with TRBD2 matching 11 bases. Looked up from germline, CDR1 is MGHRA and CDR2 is YSYEKL. Unmatched junction bases numbered 6, after V lost 4 bases and J lost 4 bases. The CDR3 contains 16 residues. The CDR3 sequence is CASSRVAGGPYNEQFF. The DNA of the CDR3 is TGCGCCAGCAGCCGCGTAGCGGGAGGGCCGTACAATGAGCAGTTCTTC.

This clonotype was observed a handful of times. The genes are TRBV12-3 or TRBV12-4 and TRBJ1-3; maybe TRBD1 (5 bases). The CDR3 length is 14 residues. The ends were cut back, 6 bases at V and 3 bases at J, with 12 bases in the middle. CDR3 DNA: TGTGCCAGCAGCCAATTAGGGGTTGGAAACACCATATATTTT. This translates into CASSQLGVGNTIYF.

The chain carries TRBV7-2 and TRBJ2-7, with a weak D call TRBD2 (6 bases). V lost 5 bases, J lost 1 base, and 12 bases lay in between. This CDR3 is built from 14 residues. Germline CDR1 and CDR2: SGHTA and FQGNSA. This chain's CDR3 is CASSPSGPSYEQYF. CDR3 DNA sequence: TGTGCCAGCAGCCCGAGCGGGCCTTCCTACGAGCAGTACTTC.